These 31 T cell receptor beta chains were all obtained from the same sample, sequenced in a study of Ad26.COV2.S vaccination and SARS-CoV-2 variants. Clones were read by immunoSEQ multiplex PCR, and TCRdb kept only the in-frame ones, dropping some. The sample yields 510,000 or so clones, around nine tenths seen once. The treatment is: about 20 received Ad26.COV2.S at low or high dose, single or two shots; five or six received placebo; per-sample allocation not given. Samples came from day 63 after the first vaccine or placebo injection. The material was peripheral blood, obtained in a trial of Ad26.COV2.S vaccine versus placebo. Source of these receptors: a person aged 18-65 years who received the Ad26.COV2.S COVID-19 vaccine or a placebo.

J is TRBJ1-5 and V is TRBV28, with 7 bases fitting TRBD1. Germline CDR1 reads MDHEN; CDR2 reads SYDVKM. This CDR3 spans 13 amino acids. V shed 11 bases and J 9 bases; nucleotides not matched to a gene: 13. This CDR3 is CAVDRETRRPQHF. The CDR3 bases are TGTGCCGTCGACAGGGAGACGAGGCGGCCCCAGCATTTT.

V gene TRBV9 combines with J gene TRBJ2-1, with a tentative D call TRBD1 (6 bases). From germline, CDR1 is SGDLS and CDR2 YYNGEE. The V gene lost 2 bases and the J gene lost 10 bases, with 19 bases spanning the gap. CDR3 size: 15 residues. CDR3 amino acids: CASSVSQGFSGEQFF. The CDR3 nucleotides are TGTGCCAGCAGCGTTTCACAGGGCTTCTCTGGCGAGCAGTTCTTC.

This chain connects TRBV18 to TRBJ2-1; D not resolved. The CDR3 totals 13 residues. CDR1 is KGHSH, CDR2 LQKENI, per germline. Trimming removed 1 base at V and 1 base at J, with 2 bases between. The CDR3 reads CASSPLSYNEQFF. In nucleotides, the CDR3 is TGTGCCAGCTCACCACTATCCTACAATGAGCAGTTCTTC.

This chain connects TRBV25-1 to TRBJ2-7; D unresolved. CDR1 MGHDK and CDR2 SYGVNS come from the germline V gene. V was trimmed by 6 bases and J by 6 bases, leaving 9 bases between them. The CDR3 covers 11 residues. CDR3 amino acids: CASSATFEQYF. The CDR3 DNA follows: TGTGCCAGCAGCGCTACTTTCGAGCAGTACTTC.

The chain is built from TRBV5-6 and TRBJ2-6; TRBD1 matches at 9 bases. CDR3 length: 17 residues. CDR1 and CDR2 (germline): SGHDT, YYEEEE. V shed 5 bases and J 0 bases; nucleotides not matched to a gene: 6. The CDR3 region has the DNA TGTGCCAGCAGACCGGGACAGGGCCGCTCTGGGGCCAACGTCCTGACTTTC. Amino acids: CASRPGQGRSGANVLTF.

The chain carries TRBV19 and TRBJ1-5; D is unclear. The CDR3 is made up of 15 amino acids. Looked up from germline, CDR1 is LNHDA and CDR2 is SQIVND (reference sequence). V dropped 5 bases and J dropped 0 bases, with 11 bases sitting between them. The chain's CDR3 is CASSVQRPSNQPQHF. In nucleotides, the CDR3 is TGTGCCAGTAGTGTACAGAGACCTAGCAATCAGCCCCAGCATTTT.

This clone was picked up one time. Other DNA sequences in the sample encode the same CDR3. The J gene is TRBJ2-7, the V gene TRBV5-1; D might be TRBD1 (5 bases). The V end was cut by 0 bases, the J end by 0 bases, with 7 bases between. In germline, CDR1 is SGHRS, CDR2 YFSETQ. The CDR3 extends over 14 amino acids. The CDR3 DNA follows: TGCGCCAGCAGCTTGGGAGACAGCTCCTACGAGCAGTACTTC. This codes for CASSLGDSSYEQYF.

J is TRBJ2-7 and V is TRBV6-5; 7 bases are shared with TRBD2. With V trimmed by 2 bases and J by 2 bases, 6 bases remained unmatched. The germline CDR1 and CDR2 sequences are MNHEY and SVGAGI. CDR3 size: 15 residues. Written as DNA, the CDR3 is TGTGCCAGCAGTTACGCGGGAGTGTTCGCCTACGAGCAGTACTTC. This codes for CASSYAGVFAYEQYF.

CDR3 amino acids: CASSQDTVLEQYF. CDR3 bases: TGTGCCAGCAGCCAAGATACGGTGCTCGAGCAGTACTTC. This chain links TRBV4-2 with TRBJ2-7; D not certain. This CDR3 has 13 amino acids. With 0 bases removed from V and 6 bases from J, the gap between germline ends came to 9 bases. The germline V gene encodes CDR1 LGHNA and CDR2 YNFKEQ.

The J gene is TRBJ2-7, the V gene TRBV27, with D uncertain. The CDR3 runs 10 residues. V was cut by 8 bases and J by 5 bases, with 7 bases left in between. Germline loops: CDR1 MNHEY, CDR2 SMNVEV (reference sequence). The CDR3 is CASAPDEQYF. The CDR3 DNA reads TGTGCCAGCGCCCCTGACGAGCAGTACTTC.

The rearrangement uses TRBV7-8 and TRBJ2-7, with 7 positions matching TRBD2. The V and J ends lost 5 bases and 3 bases, in that order; junction bases with no gene match: 7. Germline V gene lookup returns CDR1 SGHVS and CDR2 FQNEAQ. The CDR3 sequence is 14 residues long. The CDR3 region is CASSRAGFGYEQYF. The CDR3 coding sequence is TGTGCCAGCAGCCGAGCGGGGTTCGGCTACGAGCAGTACTTC.

The CDR3 DNA sequence: TGTGCCAGCAGGGGACTTGTCACTGAAGCTTTCTTT. Amino acid sequence: CASRGLVTEAFF. The chain has TRBV28 and TRBJ1-1; a weak D match, TRBD1 (5 bases). The CDR3 runs to 12 residues. V shed 6 bases and J shed 4 bases, with 9 bases lying between them. Germline V gives CDR1 MDHEN, CDR2 SYDVKM.

DNA for the CDR3: TGTGCCAGCAGCTTCGGGTTTAACGGGGAGCTGTTTTTT. Encoded protein: CASSFGFNGELFF. The chain combines TRBV7-3 with TRBJ2-2, with no clear D. Germline V gene lookup returns CDR1 SGHTA and CDR2 FQGTGA. V was clipped by 3 bases and J by 7 bases, with 9 bases between them. The CDR3 is 13 residues long.

The CDR3 DNA follows: TGTGCCAGCAGTGAAGAAGGGGGGTTTTCCAAAAACATTCAGTACTTC. Translation gives CASSEEGGFSKNIQYF. The gene calls are TRBV2 and TRBJ2-4; either TRBD1 or TRBD2 may supply D (6 bases each). This CDR3 comprises 16 residues. The germline CDR1 and CDR2 sequences are SNHLY and FYNNEI. V lost 1 base and J 2 bases, leaving 12 bases between the germline ends.

The chain has TRBV15 and TRBJ2-7; TRBD1 is a possible D gene (6 bases). Germline assignment: CDR1 LNHNV and CDR2 YYDKDF (reference sequence). V was pared by 2 bases and J by 0 bases, with 11 bases between. The CDR3 is made up of 15 amino acids. The chain's CDR3 is CATSRSGQPSYEQYF. The CDR3 DNA sequence: TGTGCCACCAGCAGAAGTGGACAGCCCTCCTACGAGCAGTACTTC.

The V gene is TRBV27, the J gene TRBJ1-6, with a tentative D call TRBD1 (6 bases). Trimming removed 0 bases at V and 9 bases at J, with 12 bases between. Per germline, CDR1 MNHEY and CDR2 SMNVEV (reference sequence). CDR3 length: 15 residues. The CDR3 here is CASSLSWTVGSPLHF. As DNA, the CDR3 is TGTGCCAGCAGTTTATCTTGGACAGTTGGTTCACCCCTCCACTTT.

The rearrangement uses TRBV7-2 and TRBJ2-7, with 8 positions matching TRBD2. There are 14 residues in the CDR3. Germline CDR1 is SGHTA and CDR2 is FQGNSA. The V and J ends lost 3 bases and 2 bases, in that order; junction bases with no gene match: 3. The DNA for the CDR3 is TGTGCCAGCAGCTTTGCGGGGGGTACCTACGAGCAGTACTTC. It yields the protein CASSFAGGTYEQYF.

J is TRBJ1-2 and V is TRBV5-1, with D uncertain. Trimming cost V 1 base and J 4 bases, with 11 bases left between them. The CDR3 spans 14 residues. Germline loops: CDR1 SGHRS, CDR2 YFSETQ. The CDR3 here is CASSLNGEIYGYTF. CDR3 DNA: TGCGCCAGCAGCTTGAATGGGGAAATCTATGGCTACACCTTC.

This rearrangement joins TRBV4-2 to TRBJ1-5, with a possible D match to TRBD1 (5 bases). This CDR3 region has 16 residues. Deletions cut 0 bases from V and 6 bases from J, with 15 bases between. The germline CDR1 and CDR2 sequences are LGHNA and YNFKEQ. CDR3 in DNA: TGTGCCAGCAGCCAAGATGGGCCAGGGAGTGGTCAGCCCCAGCATTTT. Residues: CASSQDGPGSGQPQHF.

The chain uses TRBV10-3 and TRBJ1-2; maybe TRBD1 (5 bases). There are 12 residues in the CDR3. V lost 6 bases and J 8 bases, leaving 13 bases between the germline ends. Per the germline V gene, CDR1 is ENHRY and CDR2 is SYGVKD. The CDR3 loop reads CAISGGFWGYTF. CDR3 DNA: TGTGCCATCAGCGGGGGGTTTTGGGGCTACACCTTC.

Comment on this clone: Other DNA sequences in the sample encode the same CDR3. The chain recombines TRBV11-3 with TRBJ1-1; D is undetermined. CDR1 is SGHNT, CDR2 YENEEA, per germline. The CDR3 is 13 residues long. Trimming cost V 2 bases and J 1 base, with 5 bases left between them. The CDR3 DNA follows: TGTGCCAGCAGCTTAAGCCAGAACACTGAAGCTTTCTTT. Its protein product is CASSLSQNTEAFF.

This clone was counted between two and nine times. This chain joins TRBV7-6 and TRBJ2-2, with TRBD2 identical over 11 bases. Germline V gene sequence: CDR1 SGHVS, CDR2 FNYEAQ. Germline trimming cut 3 bases from V and 4 bases from J; bases unmatched to any gene: 7. CDR3 length equals 17 residues. Here the CDR3 reads CASSLDLAGGPTGELFF. The CDR3 DNA is TGTGCCAGCAGCTTGGACCTAGCGGGAGGCCCCACCGGGGAGCTGTTTTTT.

The J gene is TRBJ1-2, the V gene TRBV27; possible D gene TRBD1, 5 bases. The CDR3 is made up of 16 amino acids. From germline, CDR1 is MNHEY and CDR2 SMNVEV (reference sequence). The V end lost 0 bases, the J end lost 2 bases, and 13 bases lay between the germline ends. CDR3 DNA: TGTGCCAGCAGTTTATCGGTGGGGGGGGGAAACTATGGCTACACCTTC. Translating it yields CASSLSVGGGNYGYTF.

The chain has TRBV5-1 and TRBJ2-5; tentative D call: TRBD1 (6 bases). Deletions cut 3 bases from V and 3 bases from J, with 15 bases between. Germline V CDR1 and CDR2: SGHRS, YFSETQ. This CDR3 is 15 amino acids long. The CDR3 sequence is CASSSTGLGEETQYF. The CDR3 nucleotides read TGCGCCAGCAGCTCCACAGGGTTGGGAGAAGAGACCCAGTACTTC.

This sequence joins TRBV7-2 and TRBJ2-5; D ambiguous. The CDR3 length is 15 residues. The V end was cut by 0 bases, the J end by 1 base, with 9 bases between. CDR1 and CDR2 (germline): SGHTA, FQGNSA. The CDR3 DNA sequence: TGTGCCAGCAGCTTAGCGCTGGGGTCCCAAGAGACCCAGTACTTC. Translating it yields CASSLALGSQETQYF.

The chain links TRBV4-1 to TRBJ2-2; 8 positions agree with TRBD1. V dropped 2 bases and J dropped 1; count of bases not matched to a gene: 3. The V gene's germline CDR1 is MGHRA and CDR2 YSYEKL. The CDR3 totals 16 residues. The CDR3 protein is CASSQLTGVNTGELFF. Written as DNA, the CDR3 is TGCGCCAGCAGCCAACTGACAGGGGTGAACACCGGGGAGCTGTTTTTT.

The chain couples TRBV6-5 to TRBJ1-1; D is undetermined. In germline, CDR1 is MNHEY, CDR2 SVGAGI. The CDR3 spans 13 residues. With 6 bases removed from V and 1 base from J, the gap between germline ends came to 9 bases. CDR3 coding DNA: TGTGCCAGCAGCCCCCCGGCGAACACTGAAGCTTTCTTT. Translated, it gives CASSPPANTEAFF.

Comments on this clone: This may be a read error, as it is one base from a much larger clone. The chain uses TRBV28 and TRBJ1-5, with 7 bases fitting TRBD1. Unmatched junction bases numbered 2, after V lost 6 bases and J lost 3 bases. The germline V gene has CDR1 MDHEN and CDR2 SYDVKM. This CDR3 is 13 amino acids long. This chain's CDR3 is CASSTGANQPQHF. The CDR3, as DNA: TGTGCCAGCAGCACAGGGGCCAATCAGCCCCAGCATTTT.

The V gene is TRBV29-1, the J gene TRBJ2-4; 12 nucleotides match TRBD2. Trimming cost V 4 bases and J 15 bases; bases outside gene matches: 10. Per the germline V gene, CDR1 is SQVTM and CDR2 is ANQGSEA. The CDR3 is 13 amino acids. The CDR3 sequence: CSVAFLAGGPSYF. For the CDR3, the DNA is TGCAGCGTTGCTTTTCTAGCGGGAGGGCCGTCGTACTTC.

This chain uses TRBV5-1 with TRBJ2-1; D is undetermined. In germline, CDR1 is SGHRS, CDR2 YFSETQ. The V end lost 4 bases, the J end lost 11 bases, and 16 bases lay between the germline ends. CDR3 length: 13 residues. The CDR3 DNA follows: TGCGCCAGCAGCCTAATATCGGACCGGCAGCAGTTCTTC. Its translation: CASSLISDRQQFF.

This chain uses TRBV5-8 with TRBJ2-1; 10 bases match TRBD1. Trimming at V came to 0 bases and at J to 6 bases, leaving 3 bases not matched to a gene. The CDR3 length is 15 residues. Germline CDR1 SGHTS, CDR2 YDEGEE. CDR3 sequence (DNA): TGTGCCAGCAGCTTGGAGTGGGACAGGGGCAATGAGCAGTTCTTC. Amino acid sequence: CASSLEWDRGNEQFF. The whole variable domain, filled in from reference TRBV5-8 and TRBJ2-1, reads EAGVTQSPTHLIKTRGQQATLRCSPISGHTSVYWYQQALGLGLQFLLWYDEGEERNRGNFPPRFSGRQFPNYSSELNVNALELEDSALYLCASSLEWDRGNEQFFGPGTRLTVL.